The clone carrying this T cell receptor beta chain was recorded a few times. The sample originates from a study of T-cell reconstitution after alpha-beta-depleted transplantation in children. In germline, CDR1 is DFQATT, CDR2 SNEGSKA (reference sequence). There are 15 residues in the CDR3. V was shortened by 4 bases and J by 0 bases, with 10 bases between the two germline ends. The authors prepared the TCRbeta library with unique molecular identifiers. Each CDR3 protein gets one entry after TCRdb re-called the PCR reads with MiXCR. The table records about 91,000 distinct CDR3 sequences, roughly 8% of them present only once.

The receptor was isolated from a human donor who donated a stem cell graft to a child with congenital amegakaryocytic thrombocytopenia. This rearrangement joins TRBV20-1 to TRBJ1-6; the D is unclear. Sequencing used PBMCs from the stem cell graft donor, obtained from the stem cell graft. DNA for the CDR3: TGCAGTGCTATTGACGGGAGCTCCTATAATTCACCCCTCCACTTT. The encoded protein is CSAIDGSSYNSPLHF.